A selection of T cell receptor beta chains follows, all from one sample in a study of cytomegalovirus exposure and HLA in healthy donors. Some clones are missing from TCRdb's copy, which holds only in-frame ones; the method was immunoSEQ multiplex PCR. The table lists about 160,000 clones, roughly 84% of them singletons, with 6.4% in the top ten. Source material: PBMCs. These receptors originate from a man aged 45-65 years in good health and CMV-seropositive. Each CDR3 is given with its conserved first and last residue. A D gene is named only where the DNA matches it firmly. The size entry is marked missing in some rows and otherwise reads once, few, many or a size class.

.,TRBV5-1,TRBD1,TRBJ2-4,CASRKGTGTELAKNIQYF,TGCGCCAGCAGAAAGGGGACAGGGACGGAACTAGCCAAAAACATTCAGTACTTC
few,TRBV6-6,TRBD1,TRBJ2-3,CASSRNQGATDTQYF,TGTGCCAGCAGCCGAAATCAGGGGGCAACGGATACGCAGTATTTT
few,TRBV4-1,.,TRBJ2-1,CASSQVDLGFSYNEQFF,TGCGCCAGCAGCCAAGTGGATCTCGGGTTCTCCTACAATGAGCAGTTCTTC
.,TRBV27,TRBD1,TRBJ2-6,CASSWTGAGANVLTF,TGTGCCAGCAGTTGGACAGGGGCTGGGGCCAACGTCCTGACTTTC
.,TRBV6-5,.,TRBJ2-2,CASSFTGLAGELFF,TGTGCCAGCAGTTTTACAGGGTTGGCCGGGGAGCTGTTTTTT
.,TRBV6-5,TRBD1,TRBJ2-5,CASSSPDRGLLETQYF,TGTGCCAGCAGTTCCCCGGACAGGGGGCTTTTGGAGACCCAGTACTTC
.,TRBV7-3,.,TRBJ2-1,CASSRGRDNEQFF,TGTGCCAGCTCGCGGGGTAGGGACAATGAGCAGTTCTTC
.,TRBV27,.,TRBJ2-7,CASRTSLGPGEQYF,TGTGCCAGCAGAACTAGCCTGGGTCCGGGAGAGCAGTACTTC
.,TRBV19,.,TRBJ1-6,CASSATMYREFNSPLHF,TGTGCCAGTAGTGCCACAATGTACAGGGAATTCAATTCACCCCTCCACTTT
.,TRBV7-6,.,TRBJ1-5,CASSLDGRQGYNQPQHF,TGTGCCAGCAGCTTAGATGGTAGGCAGGGTTACAATCAGCCCCAGCATTTT
.,TRBV27,TRBD1,TRBJ1-2,CASKIQGANYGYTF,TGTGCCAGCAAAATTCAGGGGGCTAACTATGGCTACACCTTC
.,TRBV6-1,TRBD2,TRBJ2-7,CASSDSWGGSYEQYF,TGTGCCAGCAGTGATTCTTGGGGGGGCTCCTACGAGCAGTACTTC
.,TRBV6-5,.,TRBJ2-2,CASSYSGRVTGELFF,TGTGCCAGCAGTTACTCGGGCAGGGTGACCGGGGAGCTGTTTTTT
.,TRBV10-3,TRBD1,TRBJ1-1,CAISESETGGNTEAFF,TGTGCCATCAGTGAGTCGGAGACAGGGGGCAACACTGAAGCTTTCTTT
.,TRBV14,TRBD2,TRBJ2-3,CASSQAPWGAGDPGPTDTQYF,TGTGCCAGCAGCCAAGCCCCCTGGGGAGCGGGAGACCCCGGCCCCACAGATACGCAGTATTTT
.,TRBV7-9,.,TRBJ2-2,CASSSYAVGTGELFF,TGTGCCAGCAGCTCCTACGCGGTGGGCACCGGGGAGCTGTTTTTT
.,TRBV18,.,TRBJ2-4,CASSQDTLNIQYF,TGTGCCAGCTCCCAGGACACGTTAAACATTCAGTACTTC
few,TRBV11-2,.,TRBJ2-2,CASRIQGTAGELFF,TGTGCCAGCAGGATTCAGGGAACCGCCGGGGAGCTGTTTTTT
.,TRBV4-2,TRBD1,TRBJ1-1,CASSRTGGENTEAFF,TGTGCCAGCAGCCGCACAGGGGGCGAGAACACTGAAGCTTTCTTT
.,TRBV10-2,.,TRBJ2-5,CASSDLAGGTQYF,TGCGCCAGCAGTGATCTAGCCGGGGGGACCCAGTACTTC
.,TRBV7-2,TRBD1,TRBJ2-7,CASSLGVPGQGTEQYF,TGTGCCAGCAGCTTAGGGGTCCCGGGACAGGGGACCGAGCAGTACTTC
few,TRBV2,.,TRBJ1-5,CASSVYAGANQPQHF,TGTGCCAGCAGTGTATACGCAGGGGCCAATCAGCCCCAGCATTTT
.,TRBV21-1,.,TRBJ2-5,CASSEKEGTDYSGETQYF,TGTGCCAGCAGCGAAAAAGAGGGGACGGACTATTCTGGGGAGACCCAGTACTTC
.,TRBV9,.,TRBJ2-3,CASSPGVRGAVTDTQYF,TGTGCCAGCAGCCCTGGGGTTCGGGGGGCAGTCACAGATACGCAGTATTTT
.,TRBV10-2,TRBD1,TRBJ2-2,CASSETTGWTGELFF,TGCGCCAGCAGTGAAACGACAGGGTGGACCGGGGAGCTGTTTTTT
.,TRBV5-1,.,TRBJ1-1,CASMWGPGTEAFF,TGCGCCAGCATGTGGGGGCCGGGCACTGAAGCTTTCTTT
.,TRBV7-2,.,TRBJ2-5,CASSLSEETQYF,TGTGCCAGCAGCTTATCTGAAGAGACCCAGTACTTC
.,TRBV6-5,TRBD1,TRBJ1-1,CASSSQDRGIAEAFF,TGTGCCAGCAGTTCCCAGGACAGGGGAATCGCCGAAGCTTTCTTT
.,TRBV28,.,TRBJ1-2,CASSLSGGRYYGYTF,TGTGCCAGCAGTTTATCCGGGGGTCGGTACTATGGCTACACCTTC
.,TRBV30,.,TRBJ1-1,CAWSNRQRGSGSEAFF,TGTGCCTGGAGTAACCGACAAAGAGGGTCAGGTTCTGAAGCTTTCTTT
.,TRBV30,TRBD1,TRBJ1-2,CAWSRAGQGANTF,TGTGCCTGGAGTCGGGCTGGGCAGGGGGCGAACACCTTC
few,TRBV5-1,TRBD1,TRBJ1-6,CASSFAGQGAYNSPLHF,TGCGCCAGCAGCTTTGCGGGACAGGGGGCCTATAATTCACCCCTCCACTTT
few,TRBV7-3,TRBD2,TRBJ2-3,CASSPSLLAGGARGSDTQYF,TGTGCCAGCAGTCCAAGCTTACTAGCGGGAGGGGCAAGGGGGTCAGATACGCAGTATTTT
once,TRBV27,.,TRBJ2-6,CASSPDMGASGANVLTF,TGTGCCAGCAGTCCGGACATGGGGGCCTCTGGGGCCAACGTCCTGACTTTC
.,TRBV5-1,TRBD2,TRBJ2-1,CASSLALAGGAYNEQFF,TGCGCCAGCAGCTTGGCTTTAGCGGGAGGGGCTTACAATGAGCAGTTCTTC
.,TRBV4-2,TRBD2,TRBJ2-7,CASSQESVRLAGGYEQYF,TGTGCCAGCAGCCAAGAAAGCGTTCGCCTAGCGGGGGGCTACGAGCAGTACTTC
.,TRBV7-9,TRBD1,TRBJ2-1,CASRRTGGIYNEQFF,TGTGCCAGCAGAAGGACAGGGGGCATCTACAATGAGCAGTTCTTC
.,TRBV5-1,TRBD1,TRBJ1-1,CASSSTGQGVTEAFF,TGCGCCAGCAGCTCTACTGGACAGGGTGTCACTGAAGCTTTCTTT
.,TRBV19,TRBD1,TRBJ2-5,CASGTGEWGYQETQYF,TGTGCCAGTGGGACAGGGGAGTGGGGGTACCAAGAGACCCAGTACTTC
once,TRBV6-1,TRBD2,TRBJ2-3,CASSEWGGKSTDTQYF,TGTGCCAGCAGTGAATGGGGGGGGAAGAGCACAGATACGCAGTATTTT
once,TRBV5-6,TRBD1,TRBJ2-5,CASSLGQGKWTQYF,TGTGCCAGCAGCTTGGGACAGGGGAAATGGACCCAGTACTTC
.,TRBV6-1,TRBD1,TRBJ2-7,CASSRDRGSEQYF,TGTGCCAGCAGCCGGGACAGGGGATCCGAGCAGTACTTC
once,TRBV6-5,TRBD1,TRBJ1-4,CASSYRDSKNEKLFF,TGTGCCAGCAGTTACCGGGACAGCAAAAATGAAAAACTGTTTTTT
.,TRBV2,.,TRBJ2-7,CASSNLGGSSYEQYF,TGTGCCAGCAGCAACTTAGGGGGAAGCTCCTACGAGCAGTACTTC
.,TRBV6-6,.,TRBJ1-5,CASSYSTTGNQPQHF,TGTGCCAGCAGTTATTCGACAACGGGCAATCAGCCCCAGCATTTT
.,TRBV5-5,TRBD1,TRBJ1-1,CASSLNPGQMNTEAFF,TGTGCCAGCAGCTTGAATCCGGGACAGATGAACACTGAAGCTTTCTTT
.,TRBV2,TRBD2,TRBJ2-1,CASSELAGGGYNEQFF,TGTGCCAGCAGTGAATTAGCGGGAGGAGGTTACAATGAGCAGTTCTTC
once,TRBV7-9,.,TRBJ1-1,CASSQTPGLRGAEAFF,TGTGCCAGCAGTCAAACCCCCGGTCTTAGGGGCGCTGAAGCTTTCTTT
once,TRBV11-2,TRBD2,TRBJ2-1,CASSQTGTSGGGPYNEQFF,TGTGCCAGCAGCCAGACCGGGACTAGCGGGGGGGGTCCTTACAATGAGCAGTTCTTC
.,TRBV5-6,.,TRBJ1-3,CASSFSTLSSGNTIYF,TGTGCCAGCAGCTTTTCGACACTCAGCTCTGGAAACACCATATATTTT
.,TRBV9,TRBD1,TRBJ1-1,CASSPGTGLGNRAEAFF,TGTGCCAGCAGCCCCGGGACAGGGCTCGGAAATAGGGCTGAAGCTTTCTTT
.,TRBV7-7,TRBD1,TRBJ2-7,CASSLGTGGSYEQYF,TGTGCCAGCAGCTTGGGGACAGGGGGCTCCTACGAGCAGTACTTC
.,TRBV2,.,TRBJ1-2,CASSETGMGLNYGYTF,TGTGCCAGCAGTGAGACAGGAATGGGGCTTAACTATGGCTACACCTTC